These T cell receptor beta chains were read from a single sample in a study of blood T cell repertoires in COVID-19. TCRdb's table, derived via immunoSEQ multiplex PCR, lists solely in-frame clones and lacks some. The sample has about 31,000 clones; approximately 91% are singletons. Sequenced input: peripheral blood. All receptors come from a man between 60 and 75 years old with COVID-19, enrolled during active disease. The CDR3 runs from the conserved cysteine through the conserved F or W. D genes are given only for firm matches. The size entry is marked missing in some rows and otherwise reads once, few, many or a size class.

clone_size j_call v_call d_call cdr3_nt cdr3_aa
- TRBJ1-6 TRBV2 - TGTGCCAGCAGTCACGATAGGGGAAGCTCCTATAATTCACCCCTCCACTTT CASSHDRGSSYNSPLHF
- TRBJ2-1 TRBV19 - TGTGCCAGTAGTCCCCAGGAAAGCTCCTACAATGAGCAGTTCTTC CASSPQESSYNEQFF
- TRBJ1-1 TRBV27 - TGTGCCAGCAGTTTCTCTACTAACCAGAACACTGAAGCTTTCTTT CASSFSTNQNTEAFF
- TRBJ2-4 TRBV9 TRBD2 TGTGCCAGCTCCCCTCATAGCGGGATGCTAGCCAAAAACATTCAGTACTTC CASSPHSGMLAKNIQYF
medium-sized TRBJ2-7 TRBV29-1 TRBD2 TGCAGCGTTGTACAACTAGCGGGAGGGCCTCGGGAGCAGTACTTC CSVVQLAGGPREQYF
- TRBJ2-3 TRBV9 TRBD1 TGTGCCAGCAGCGTTAGACAGGGGTCGGCAGATACGCAGTATTTT CASSVRQGSADTQYF
- TRBJ2-3 TRBV30 TRBD1 TGTGCCTGGAGTGTTGGACAGGGGGTTAAAGATACGCAGTATTTT CAWSVGQGVKDTQYF
- TRBJ1-4 TRBV5-8 - TGTGCCAGCAGCACACACACCGCAACTAATGAAAAACTGTTTTTT CASSTHTATNEKLFF
- TRBJ2-7 TRBV29-1 TRBD2 TGCAGCGTTAGTAGCGGGAGTCCCTCCTACGAGCAGTACTTC CSVSSGSPSYEQYF
once TRBJ1-4 TRBV7-9 TRBD1 TGTGCCAGCAGCGCGGGACAGGGCGTAACTAATGAAAAACTGTTTTTT CASSAGQGVTNEKLFF
- TRBJ2-1 TRBV12-5 - TGTGCTAGTGGGGGACTTGGGAGGAATGAGCAGTTCTTC CASGGLGRNEQFF
- TRBJ2-7 TRBV27 - TGTGCCAGCAGTATAAACGCAGGGGAGCAGTACTTC CASSINAGEQYF
once TRBJ2-3 TRBV6-5 TRBD1 TGTGCCAGCAGGGACAGGGCAGATACGCAGTATTTT CASRDRADTQYF
- TRBJ2-1 TRBV9 TRBD2 TGTGCCAGCAGCGTTGAAGGGGTAGCGGGAGGGCTCAATGAGCAGTTCTTC CASSVEGVAGGLNEQFF
- TRBJ2-2 TRBV28 - TGTGCCAGCAGGGATGACAGGCACTCGAACACCGGGGAGCTGTTTTTT CASRDDRHSNTGELFF
- TRBJ1-5 TRBV27 - TGTGCCAGCAGTTTCCGCGGCCCCGTCTCCGCGTTTCAGCCCCAGCATTTT CASSFRGPVSAFQPQHF
few TRBJ1-1 TRBV19 - TGTGCCAGCCTATCGAAGAACACTGAAGCTTTCTTT CASLSKNTEAFF
- TRBJ2-3 TRBV4-2 - TGTGCCAGCAGCCAAGATGGTACTAGCACAGATACGCAGTATTTT CASSQDGTSTDTQYF
few TRBJ1-4 TRBV6-5 TRBD1 TGTGCCAGCAGGACAGGGGGCACTAATGAAAAACTGTTTTTT CASRTGGTNEKLFF
- TRBJ2-1 TRBV24-1 TRBD2 TGTGCCACCAGTGATTCTCGACTAGCGGGCGACAATGAGCAGTTCTTC CATSDSRLAGDNEQFF
- TRBJ2-5 TRBV11-2 TRBD2 TGTGCCAGCAGCTTTCTGGGAGGGTCAGAGACCCAGTACTTC CASSFLGGSETQYF
- TRBJ1-3 TRBV7-2 TRBD1 TGTGCCAGCAAAAGGGGACAGGGCGGCGGAAACACCATATATTTT CASKRGQGGGNTIYF
- TRBJ2-1 TRBV7-7 TRBD2 TGTGCTAGCAGCTTAAAGGGACTAGCGGGAGGGCCTGGTGAGCAGTTCTTC CASSLKGLAGGPGEQFF
- TRBJ1-1 TRBV4-2 - TGTGCCAGCAGCCAAGGGGGGCAGACTGAAGCTTTCTTT CASSQGGQTEAFF
few TRBJ2-7 TRBV6-1 - TGTGCCAGCAGTGAAGCAGCAATCCGTACCTACGAGCAGTACTTC CASSEAAIRTYEQYF
- TRBJ1-2 TRBV29-1 - TGCAGCGTCCCTACGGGCGGGGGCTCCAACTATGGCTACACCTTC CSVPTGGGSNYGYTF
- TRBJ1-5 TRBV27 TRBD1 TGTGCCAGCAGTTTACGGGGACAGACTTTTCCGCACAATCAGCCCCAGCATTTT CASSLRGQTFPHNQPQHF
- TRBJ1-2 TRBV30 - TGTGCCTGGAGACAGGGAACCCTTGGCTACACCTTC CAWRQGTLGYTF
- TRBJ2-5 TRBV6-5 TRBD2 TGTGCCAGCAGCGCTGCTAGCGGGAAGGAGACCCAGTACTTC CASSAASGKETQYF
- TRBJ2-5 TRBV6-2/TRBV6-3 - TGTGCCAGCAGCCCCATCAGGGAAATAAACCAAGAGACCCAGTACTTC CASSPIREINQETQYF
- TRBJ1-5 TRBV10-3 - TGTGCCATCAGCGCTGGACAGAGCAATCAGCCCCAGCATTTT CAISAGQSNQPQHF
- TRBJ1-1 TRBV18 - TGTGCCAGCTCACCAATCGGGGTGAGGGACACTGAAGCTTTCTTT CASSPIGVRDTEAFF
- TRBJ2-7 TRBV27 TRBD2 TGTGCCAGCAGTTCCCGGGAGGAGGCGGCCTACGAGCAGTACTTC CASSSREEAAYEQYF
- TRBJ1-1 TRBV7-9 TRBD1 TGTGCCAGCAGCGACCACAGGGGTGAGGCTGAAGCTTTCTTT CASSDHRGEAEAFF
- TRBJ1-4 TRBV4-3 - TGCGCCAGCAGCCCAGAACAGGCCAGGGCGGCTAATGAAAAACTGTTTTTT CASSPEQARAANEKLFF
- TRBJ1-1 TRBV6-1 - TGTGCCAGCAGTGAACAGGGGAAGAACACTGAAGCTTTCTTT CASSEQGKNTEAFF
- TRBJ2-7 TRBV6-5 TRBD2 TGTGCCAGCAGCCCCTTGCAGCGGGAGCTCCTCGAGCAGTACTTC CASSPLQRELLEQYF
- TRBJ2-1 TRBV6-5 - TGTGCCAGCGTACCCAGCTCCTACAATGAGCAGTTCTTC CASVPSSYNEQFF
- TRBJ2-5 TRBV2 - TGTGCCAGCAGTGAACCCAGCCCGACACCTCAAGAGACCCAGTACTTC CASSEPSPTPQETQYF
few TRBJ2-1 TRBV9 TRBD2 TGTGCCAGCAGCGTAGTCGCTAGCGGGAGCTCCTACAATGAGCAGTTCTTC CASSVVASGSSYNEQFF
- TRBJ2-7 TRBV2 - TGTGCCAGCAGCGTATCCTACGAGCAGTACTTC CASSVSYEQYF
- TRBJ2-7 TRBV5-4 - TGTGCCAGCAGCTTGGGGACGACAGTTTCCTACGAGCAGTACTTC CASSLGTTVSYEQYF
- TRBJ2-7 TRBV2 TRBD1 TGTGCCAGTTCGGGACAGGGGGCGCCCGAGCAGTACTTC CASSGQGAPEQYF
- TRBJ1-2 TRBV18 - TGTGCCAGCTCACCACAGGGCCGCGGGGGCTACACCTTC CASSPQGRGGYTF
- TRBJ2-3 TRBV6-6 TRBD2 TGTGCCAGCAGGCACATACTAGCGGGAGGGACAGATACGCAGTATTTT CASRHILAGGTDTQYF
- TRBJ1-2 TRBV2 - TGTGCCAGCAGGGATTTGGTGGCGCGGGATGGCTACACCTTC CASRDLVARDGYTF
- TRBJ1-1 TRBV2 TRBD1 TGTGCCAGCAGTGGGGACAGTACTGAAGCTTTCTTT CASSGDSTEAFF
- TRBJ2-5 TRBV7-9 TRBD2 TGTGCCAGCAGCCTGGGGGGGGGCCAAGAGACCCAGTACTTC CASSLGGGQETQYF
- TRBJ1-5 TRBV10-2 - TGCGCCAGCAGCCAACAGGGCGGCAATCAGCCCCAGCATTTT CASSQQGGNQPQHF
- TRBJ1-2 TRBV28 - TGTGCCAGCAGTCTCTTGACAGTAGGCTACACCTTC CASSLLTVGYTF
once TRBJ1-1 TRBV19 TRBD1 TGTGCCAGCCGAGGCCCGGGACAGGGGGCGGATGAAGCTTTCTTT CASRGPGQGADEAFF
- TRBJ2-4 TRBV5-6 TRBD2 TGTGCCAGCAGCTTCGCGGGGGGCATTCAGTACTTC CASSFAGGIQYF
- TRBJ2-2 TRBV28 - TGTGCCAGCAGTTTATTTTCTAGTGGGACCGGGGAGCTGTTTTTT CASSLFSSGTGELFF
- TRBJ1-1 TRBV6-5 - TGTGCCAGCACTAAAGGTTCTCGGGGCACTGAAGCTTTCTTT CASTKGSRGTEAFF
- TRBJ2-1 TRBV28 - TGTGCCAGCAGTTCTTCTCCTATCGGAGTCAGAGAGCAGTTCTTC CASSSSPIGVREQFF
- TRBJ2-1 TRBV4-3 TRBD2 TGCGCCAGCAGCCCCCCGGTAGCGGGTAGCTCCTACAATGAGCAGTTCTTC CASSPPVAGSSYNEQFF
- TRBJ1-1 TRBV5-1 - TGCGCCAGCAGACCAGGGGAGATGGGCACTGAAGCTTTCTTT CASRPGEMGTEAFF
- TRBJ1-1 TRBV2 - TGTGCCAGCACCCTGTTTGAGAAGGAGGGCACTGAAGCTTTCTTT CASTLFEKEGTEAFF
few TRBJ2-7 TRBV15 TRBD1 TGTGCCACCAGCAGAGATTCGACAGGGGGCGGCGAGCAGTACTTC CATSRDSTGGGEQYF
few TRBJ1-2 TRBV29-1 - TGCAGCGTTGAAGGCCGGACAGATGGCTACACCTTC CSVEGRTDGYTF